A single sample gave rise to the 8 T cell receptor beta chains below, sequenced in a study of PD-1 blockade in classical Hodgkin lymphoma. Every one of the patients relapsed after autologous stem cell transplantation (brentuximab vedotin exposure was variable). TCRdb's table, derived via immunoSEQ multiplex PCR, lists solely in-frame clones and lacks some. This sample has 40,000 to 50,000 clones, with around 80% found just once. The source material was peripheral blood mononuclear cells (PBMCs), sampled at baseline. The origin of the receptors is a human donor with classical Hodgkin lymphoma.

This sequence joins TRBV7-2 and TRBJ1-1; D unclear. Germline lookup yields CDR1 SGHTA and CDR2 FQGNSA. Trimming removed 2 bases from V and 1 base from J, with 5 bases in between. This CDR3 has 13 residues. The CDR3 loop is CASSLMGNTEAFF. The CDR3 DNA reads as TGTGCCAGCAGCTTAATGGGGAACACTGAAGCTTTCTTT.

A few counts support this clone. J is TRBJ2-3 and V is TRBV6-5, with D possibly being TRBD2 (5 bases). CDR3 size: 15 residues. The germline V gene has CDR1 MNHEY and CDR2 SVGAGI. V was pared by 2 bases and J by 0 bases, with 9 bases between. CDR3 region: CASSYAWTSTDTQYF. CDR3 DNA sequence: TGTGCCAGCAGTTACGCCTGGACTAGCACAGATACGCAGTATTTT.

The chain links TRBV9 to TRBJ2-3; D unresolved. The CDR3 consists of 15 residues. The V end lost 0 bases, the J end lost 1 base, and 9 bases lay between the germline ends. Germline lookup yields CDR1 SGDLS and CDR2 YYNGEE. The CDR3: CASSVVDGGTDTQYF. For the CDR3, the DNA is TGTGCCAGCAGCGTAGTAGACGGCGGCACAGATACGCAGTATTTT.

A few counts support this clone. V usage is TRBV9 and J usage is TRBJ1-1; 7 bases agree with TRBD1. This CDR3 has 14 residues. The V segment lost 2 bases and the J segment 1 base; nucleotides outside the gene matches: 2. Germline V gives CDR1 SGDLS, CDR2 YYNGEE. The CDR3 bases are TGTGCCAGCAGCGTCGGGACAGAGAACACTGAAGCTTTCTTT. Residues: CASSVGTENTEAFF.

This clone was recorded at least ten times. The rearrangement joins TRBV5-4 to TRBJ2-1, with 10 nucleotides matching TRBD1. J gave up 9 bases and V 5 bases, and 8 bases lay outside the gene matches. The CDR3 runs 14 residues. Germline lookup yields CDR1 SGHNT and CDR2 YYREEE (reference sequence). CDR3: CASRSDRGRTEQFF. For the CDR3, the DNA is TGTGCCAGCAGGTCTGACAGGGGGCGCACTGAGCAGTTCTTC.

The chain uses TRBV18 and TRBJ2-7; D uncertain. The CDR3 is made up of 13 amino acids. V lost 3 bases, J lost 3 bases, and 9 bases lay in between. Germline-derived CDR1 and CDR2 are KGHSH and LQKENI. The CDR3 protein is CASSPAQVYEQYF. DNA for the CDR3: TGTGCCAGCTCACCGGCCCAGGTCTACGAGCAGTACTTC. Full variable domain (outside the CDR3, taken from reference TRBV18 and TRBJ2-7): NAGVMQNPRHLVRRRGQEARLRCSPMKGHSHVYWYRQLPEEGLKFMVYLQKENIIDESGMPKERFSAEFPKEGPSILRIQQVVRGDSAAYFCASSPAQVYEQYFGPGTRLTVT.

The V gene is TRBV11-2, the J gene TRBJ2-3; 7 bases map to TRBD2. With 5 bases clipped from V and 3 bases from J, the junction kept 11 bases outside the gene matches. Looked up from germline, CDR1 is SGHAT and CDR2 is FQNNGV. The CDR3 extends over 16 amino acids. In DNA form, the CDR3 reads TGTGCCAGCAGCATAACTGGACTAGGAGGGACAGATACGCAGTATTTT. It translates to CASSITGLGGTDTQYF.

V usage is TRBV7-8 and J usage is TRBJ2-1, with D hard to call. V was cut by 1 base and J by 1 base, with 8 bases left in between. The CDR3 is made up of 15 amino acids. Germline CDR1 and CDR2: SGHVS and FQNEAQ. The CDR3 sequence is CASSLGLPSYNEQFF. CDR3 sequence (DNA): TGTGCCAGCAGCTTAGGTTTACCATCCTACAATGAGCAGTTCTTC.